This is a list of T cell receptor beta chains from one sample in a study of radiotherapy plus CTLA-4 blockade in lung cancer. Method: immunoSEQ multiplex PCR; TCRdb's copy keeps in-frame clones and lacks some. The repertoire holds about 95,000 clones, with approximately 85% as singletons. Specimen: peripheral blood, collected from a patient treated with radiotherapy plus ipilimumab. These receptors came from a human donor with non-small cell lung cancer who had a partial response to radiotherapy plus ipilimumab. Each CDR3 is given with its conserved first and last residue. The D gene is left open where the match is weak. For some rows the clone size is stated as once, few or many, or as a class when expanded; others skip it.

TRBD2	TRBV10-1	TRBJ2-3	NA	CASSDLQLAGADTQYF	TGCGCCAGCAGTGACTTACAACTAGCGGGAGCAGATACGCAGTATTTT
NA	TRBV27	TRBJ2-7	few	CASSFGGNYEQYF	TGTGCCAGCAGTTTTGGGGGGAACTACGAGCAGTACTTC
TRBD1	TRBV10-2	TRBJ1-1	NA	CASSLDRGRDTEAFF	TGCGCCAGCAGTTTGGACAGGGGGCGGGACACTGAAGCTTTCTTT
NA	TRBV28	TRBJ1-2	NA	CASSLIQRDSGYTF	TGTGCCAGCAGTTTAATTCAGCGGGATTCTGGCTACACCTTC
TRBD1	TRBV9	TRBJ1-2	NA	CASSQFGQGDYGYTF	TGTGCCAGCAGTCAATTTGGACAGGGTGATTATGGCTACACCTTC
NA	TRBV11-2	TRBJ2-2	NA	CASSLLFGELFF	TGTGCCAGCAGCCTATTATTCGGGGAGCTGTTTTTT
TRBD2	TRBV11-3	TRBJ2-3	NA	CASSLFRRTSGMVDTQYF	TGTGCCAGCAGCTTATTTCGCAGGACTAGCGGGATGGTGGATACGCAGTATTTT
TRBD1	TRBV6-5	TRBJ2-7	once	CASSLNRGLAYEQYF	TGTGCCAGCAGCCTAAACAGGGGGTTGGCCTACGAGCAGTACTTC
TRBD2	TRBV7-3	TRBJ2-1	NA	CASSRGLADKQFF	TGTGCCAGCAGCCGCGGACTAGCGGACAAGCAGTTCTTC
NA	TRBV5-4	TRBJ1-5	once	CASSSWGGNQPQHF	TGTGCCAGCAGCTCCTGGGGGGGCAATCAGCCCCAGCATTTT
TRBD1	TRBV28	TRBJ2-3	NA	CASSYGTGGTDTQYF	TGTGCCAGCAGTTACGGGACAGGGGGCACAGATACGCAGTATTTT
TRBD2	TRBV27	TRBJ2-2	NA	CASRILAGNTGELFF	TGTGCCAGCAGGATACTAGCGGGGAACACCGGGGAGCTGTTTTTT
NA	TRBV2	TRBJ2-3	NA	CASSDEKGGYGADTQYF	TGTGCCAGCAGCGACGAGAAAGGGGGTTATGGGGCAGATACGCAGTATTTT
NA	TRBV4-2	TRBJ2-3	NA	CASSQQGTDTQYF	TGTGCCAGCAGCCAACAGGGAACAGATACGCAGTATTTT
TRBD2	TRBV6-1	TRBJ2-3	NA	CASSEALAASTDTQYF	TGTGCCAGCAGTGAAGCGCTAGCGGCTAGCACAGATACGCAGTATTTT
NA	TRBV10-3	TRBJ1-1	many	CAITTGQEAFF	TGTGCCATCACCACAGGACAGGAAGCTTTCTTT
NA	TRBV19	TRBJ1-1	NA	CASRGPLSGLKNTEAFF	TGTGCCAGTAGGGGGCCTCTATCGGGCCTGAAAAACACTGAAGCTTTCTTT
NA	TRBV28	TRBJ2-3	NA	CASSLYQGHSDTQYF	TGTGCCAGCAGTTTGTACCAGGGTCACTCAGATACGCAGTATTTT
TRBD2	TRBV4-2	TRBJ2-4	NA	CASSQSLTSAPPLFGYF	TGTGCCAGCAGCCAATCTCTGACTAGCGCTCCGCCCTTGTTTGGGTACTTC
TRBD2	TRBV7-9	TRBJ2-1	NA	CATARGRTQSYNEQFF	TGTGCCACCGCTCGCGGGAGGACCCAATCCTACAATGAGCAGTTCTTC
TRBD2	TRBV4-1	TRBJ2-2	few	CASSQESSGSTANTGELFF	TGCGCCAGCAGCCAAGAGTCTAGCGGGTCTACCGCGAACACCGGGGAGCTGTTTTTT
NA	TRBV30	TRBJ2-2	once	CAWRAGLTNTGELFF	TGTGCCTGGAGAGCAGGGCTAACGAACACCGGGGAGCTGTTTTTT
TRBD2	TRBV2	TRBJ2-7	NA	CASSRERGRAYEQYF	TGTGCCAGCTCTCGAGAACGCGGGAGGGCCTACGAGCAGTACTTC
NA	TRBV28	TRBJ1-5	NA	CASSPLSPPQHF	TGTGCCAGCAGTCCCCTCTCTCCCCCCCAGCATTTT
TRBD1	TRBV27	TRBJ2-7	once	CASSSLDRTPYEQYF	TGTGCCAGCAGTTCCCTGGACAGGACTCCATACGAGCAGTACTTC
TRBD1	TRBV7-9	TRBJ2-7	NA	CASSSTWGQGSEQYF	TGTGCCAGCAGCTCTACTTGGGGACAGGGCTCCGAGCAGTACTTC
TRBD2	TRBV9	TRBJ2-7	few	CASSVGVGLAGVYEQYF	TGTGCCAGCAGCGTAGGGGTAGGGCTAGCGGGAGTCTACGAGCAGTACTTC
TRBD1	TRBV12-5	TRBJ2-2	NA	CASGHQGAGELFF	TGTGCTAGTGGACACCAGGGGGCCGGGGAGCTGTTTTTT
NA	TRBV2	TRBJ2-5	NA	CASSQPPGGRYF	TGTGCCAGCAGTCAACCCCCGGGGGGCCGGTACTTC
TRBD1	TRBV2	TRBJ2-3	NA	CASSRDRVTDTQYF	TGTGCCAGCTCTCGGGACAGGGTAACTGATACGCAGTATTTT
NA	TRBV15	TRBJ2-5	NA	CATTPNRYQETQYF	TGTGCCACCACACCCAACAGGTACCAAGAGACCCAGTACTTC
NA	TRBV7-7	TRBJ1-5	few	CASSPVGGVQPQHF	TGTGCCAGCAGCCCCGTAGGGGGGGTTCAGCCCCAGCATTTT
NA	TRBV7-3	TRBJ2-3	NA	CASSLEARGDTQYF	TGTGCCAGCAGCTTAGAGGCTAGGGGCGATACGCAGTATTTT
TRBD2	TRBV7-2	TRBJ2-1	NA	CASSLVGTSGNDEQFF	TGTGCCAGCAGCTTGGTGGGGACTAGCGGGAACGATGAGCAGTTCTTC
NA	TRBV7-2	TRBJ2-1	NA	CASSSRTRYNEQFF	TGTGCCAGCAGCTCCAGGACTCGATACAATGAGCAGTTCTTC
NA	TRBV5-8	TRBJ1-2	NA	CASSPGGARVYGYTF	TGTGCCAGCAGCCCGGGAGGGGCCAGAGTATATGGCTACACCTTC
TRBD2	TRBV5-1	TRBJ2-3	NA	CASRAPSGLGDTQYF	TGCGCCAGCCGGGCGCCTAGCGGGTTAGGAGATACGCAGTATTTT
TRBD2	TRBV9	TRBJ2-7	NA	CASSVETSGSYEQYF	TGTGCCAGCAGCGTAGAGACTAGCGGGAGCTACGAGCAGTACTTC
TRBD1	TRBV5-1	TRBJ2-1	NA	CASSLWQGDLQNNEQFF	TGCGCCAGCAGCTTATGGCAGGGGGACCTTCAAAACAATGAGCAGTTCTTC
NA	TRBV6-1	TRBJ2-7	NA	CASSGDRQAYEQYF	TGTGCCAGCAGTGGTGACAGACAGGCCTACGAGCAGTACTTC
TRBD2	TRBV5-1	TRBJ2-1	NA	CATRSPGLAGYNEQFF	TGCGCCACCCGCAGCCCAGGACTAGCGGGATACAATGAGCAGTTCTTC
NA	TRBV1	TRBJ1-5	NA	CTSSQEFQGNQPQHF	TGCACCAGCAGCCAAGAGTTTCAGGGGAATCAGCCCCAGCATTTT
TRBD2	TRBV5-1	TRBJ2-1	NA	CASRKLAAGYNEQFF	TGCGCCAGCCGCAAACTAGCGGCGGGGTACAATGAGCAGTTCTTC
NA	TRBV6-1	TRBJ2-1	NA	CASSEQGSNSGNEQFF	TGTGCCAGCAGTGAACAGGGGAGCAACTCTGGGAATGAGCAGTTCTTC
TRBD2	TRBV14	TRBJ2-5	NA	CASSQALAGQETQYF	TGTGCCAGCAGCCAAGCCCTAGCGGGGCAAGAGACCCAGTACTTC
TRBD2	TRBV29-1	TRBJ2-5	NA	CSVDLGLAEETQYF	TGCAGCGTTGATCTGGGACTAGCGGAAGAGACCCAGTACTTC
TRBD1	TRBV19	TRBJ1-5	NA	CASSATGRSNQPQHF	TGTGCCAGTAGTGCGACAGGGAGGAGCAATCAGCCCCAGCATTTT